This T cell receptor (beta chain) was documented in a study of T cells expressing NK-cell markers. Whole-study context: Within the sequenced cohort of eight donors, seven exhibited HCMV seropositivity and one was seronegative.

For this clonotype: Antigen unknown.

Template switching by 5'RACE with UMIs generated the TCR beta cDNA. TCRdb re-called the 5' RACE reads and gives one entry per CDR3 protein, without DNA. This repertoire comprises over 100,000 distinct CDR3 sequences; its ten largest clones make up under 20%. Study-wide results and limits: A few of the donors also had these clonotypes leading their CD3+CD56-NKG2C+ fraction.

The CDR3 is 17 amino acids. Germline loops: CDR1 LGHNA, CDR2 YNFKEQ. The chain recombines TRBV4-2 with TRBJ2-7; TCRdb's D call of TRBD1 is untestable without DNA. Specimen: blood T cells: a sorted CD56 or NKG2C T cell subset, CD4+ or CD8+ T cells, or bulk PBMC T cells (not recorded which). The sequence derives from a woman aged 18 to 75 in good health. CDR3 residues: CASSQDLSGTANYEQYF.